These 10 T cell receptor beta chains were sequenced from one sample in a study of T cells after yellow fever vaccination. TCRdb fed the 5' RACE reads into MiXCR, producing one record per CDR3 protein. The profile shows some 600,000 distinct CDR3 sequences, 10% to 15% of them singletons. Material: PBMCs, obtained on the day of the yellow fever booster vaccination. These receptors were taken from a man aged 30 to 45 who received the YFV17D yellow fever vaccine.

This clonotype was observed a few times. The chain carries TRBV20-1 and TRBJ2-6, with D uncertain. V was pared by 2 bases and J by 0 bases, with 5 bases between. This CDR3 spans 14 amino acids. Looked up from germline, CDR1 is DFQATT and CDR2 is SNEGSKA (reference sequence). CDR3 nucleotides: TGCAGTGCTAGACGGGCCTCTGGGGCCAACGTCCTGACTTTC. Amino acids: CSARRASGANVLTF.

This clonotype was counted ten times or more. This chain connects TRBV7-2 to TRBJ2-7; 8 bases fit TRBD1. With 2 bases clipped from V and 5 bases from J, the junction kept 8 bases outside the gene matches. In germline, CDR1 is SGHTA, CDR2 FQGNSA. This CDR3 comprises 15 residues. The CDR3 nucleotides are TGTGCCAGCAGCTTATTGTTAGGGACAGGCAACGAGCAGTACTTC. Translated: CASSLLLGTGNEQYF.

With respect to this clonotype: At one of its ends the junction is not consistent with the germline gene, which may arise from a read error. V gene TRBV29-1 combines with J gene TRBJ2-3, with TRBD1 matching over 8 bases. The CDR3 length is 11 residues. Per the germline V gene, CDR1 is SQVTM and CDR2 is ANQGSEA. DNA of the CDR3: TGCAGCGTTGAAGATCTTGGGACAGGTCACTTT. Encoded protein: CSVEDLGTGHF.

This clonotype was seen only a few times. The J gene is TRBJ1-5, the V gene TRBV7-2, with TRBD1 matching 9 bases. The J segment lost 7 bases and the V segment lost 3 bases, leaving 4 bases of the junction unmatched. The CDR3 has 14 residues. Germline lookup yields CDR1 SGHTA and CDR2 FQGNSA. The CDR3 protein is CASSFPGQGQPQHF. CDR3 sequence (DNA): TGTGCCAGCAGCTTCCCGGGACAGGGCCAGCCCCAGCATTTT.

A few counts support this clonotype. The V and J genes are TRBV5-1 and TRBJ2-3; D gene uncertain. This CDR3 comprises 17 residues. From germline, CDR1 is SGHRS and CDR2 YFSETQ. The V and J ends lost 0 bases and 2 bases respectively, with 16 bases between them. CDR3 DNA: TGCGCCAGCAGCTTGGGGTATATAGATCCCTACACAGATACGCAGTATTTT. It encodes CASSLGYIDPYTDTQYF.

This clonotype was recorded a few times. The rearrangement joins TRBV20-1 to TRBJ2-1, with D perhaps matching TRBD2 (6 bases). Germline-derived CDR1 and CDR2 are DFQATT and SNEGSKA (reference sequence). There are 14 residues in the CDR3. V lost 4 bases and J lost 3, with 13 bases in between. The chain's CDR3 is CSATFGGIYNEQFF. CDR3 in DNA: TGCAGTGCTACCTTCGGCGGGATCTACAATGAGCAGTTCTTC.

The genes are TRBV25-1 and TRBJ1-4; unclear D gene. V was pared by 3 bases and J by 10 bases, with 18 bases between. The CDR3 consists of 15 residues. CDR1 is MGHDK and CDR2 is SYGVNS in the germline V gene. CDR3 bases: TGTGCCAGCAGTGATTCGGGGAAGTCGGTCGGAAAACTGTTTTTT. This sequence encodes CASSDSGKSVGKLFF.

This clonotype was seen a few times. This chain uses TRBV5-1 with TRBJ2-7; the match to TRBD1 covers 8 bases. With 4 bases clipped from V and 2 bases from J, the junction kept 11 bases outside the gene matches. Germline assignment: CDR1 SGHRS and CDR2 YFSETQ. The length of the CDR3 is 16 residues. The CDR3 sequence: CASSPSPGQVTYEQYF. CDR3 in DNA: TGCGCCAGCAGCCCCTCTCCGGGACAGGTCACCTACGAGCAGTACTTC.

This clonotype was detected a few times. The CDR3 region has the DNA TGCAGCGTTGTTCGGGCAGCAATTTTCGAGCAGTTCTTC. Its translation is CSVVRAAIFEQFF. V gene TRBV29-1 combines with J gene TRBJ2-1; D gene ambiguous. V was trimmed by 4 bases and J by 10 bases, leaving 17 bases between them. The CDR3 extends over 13 amino acids. From germline, CDR1 is SQVTM and CDR2 ANQGSEA.

This clonotype has more than one count but fewer than ten. The V gene is TRBV7-8, the J gene TRBJ1-5, with TRBD1 as a possible D gene (6 bases). The CDR3 consists of 15 residues. V was trimmed by 6 bases and J by 0 bases, leaving 12 bases between them. Germline CDR1 reads SGHVS; CDR2 reads FQNEAQ. This CDR3 is CASSAGANSNQPQHF. In nucleotides, the CDR3 is TGTGCCAGCAGTGCGGGGGCCAATAGCAATCAGCCCCAGCATTTT.